This TCR beta chain was captured by sequencing in a study of cytomegalovirus exposure and HLA in healthy donors. This PCR relied on a set of 60 Vbeta primers and 13 Jbeta primers. Sequencing was performed with immunoSEQ multiplex PCR; in TCRdb, only in-frame clones are kept and a portion is missing. The sample holds around 190,000 clones, 65% to 90% seen once. Findings and caveats of the study: Presence/absence analyses assumed roughly uniform sequencing depth across donors, which may not hold. The authors reported that TCR beta sequences could predict HLA-A and HLA-B alleles. These predictions were accurate for most subjects in the first cohort. Cytomegalovirus-associated status was assigned to about 170 TCR beta chains.

With regard to this clone: The antigen remains unidentified.

This sequence was found in a woman in her 50s in good health and CMV-seronegative. The sequenced material came from PBMCs.

CDR3 coding DNA: TGTGCCTGGACCGCGGACTGGCCGTTAGGGGCCAACGTCCTGACTTTC. As protein: CAWTADWPLGANVLTF. V usage is TRBV30 and J usage is TRBJ2-6; D may be TRBD2 (5 bases). This CDR3 has 16 residues. CDR1 GTSNPN and CDR2 SVGIG come from the germline V gene (reference sequence). Trimming took off 4 bases at V and 4 bases at J, with 17 bases between the two ends.